This T cell receptor beta chain is drawn from a study of read filtering for tumor transcriptome and immune sequencing. Study-level findings and limits: Correlation between methods rose after single-read clonotypes were removed. This fraction held mixed bone marrow immune cells after CD138-negative sorting.

The CDR3 is made up of 12 amino acids. V trimming: 2 bases; J trimming: 11 bases; junction bases outside the gene matches: 7. From germline, CDR1 is DFQATT and CDR2 SNEGSKA (reference sequence). From around 0.4 ug of RNA, a library with molecular barcoded alpha/delta and beta/gamma adaptors was made. TCRdb re-derived calls from the reads in MiXCR, one entry per CDR3 protein. In the table there are approximately 60,000 distinct CDR3 sequences, around a fifth of which are singletons. Many counts were recorded for this clonotype. The antigen is unknown. The source material was a population of CD138-negative cells sorted from bone marrow. The chain carries TRBV20-1 and TRBJ2-3; 7 positions agree with TRBD1. This TCR was recovered from a donor at least 40 years old with multiple myeloma. The CDR3 DNA reads TGCAGTGCTAGACAGGGGGATTGGAGGCAGTATTTT. It codes for CSARQGDWRQYF.